This T cell receptor beta chain was profiled in a study of cytotoxic CD8 clonotypes in ibrutinib-treated CLL. Study-wide context: The study included 11 relapsed/refractory and 15 treatment-naive patients; 17 to 18 had IGHV unmutated disease. Findings of the study overall: Public clonotypes proved infrequent, and on treatment they shrank or remained steady. In sustained-remission versus progressing patients, sampling times differed. Upon ibrutinib response clonality rose, and upon progression it fell back toward baseline.

Assay used: immunoSEQ multiplex PCR; TCRdb lists only in-frame clones, some missing. The sample includes around 330,000 clones, under 70% seen only once; the top ten take 6.3%. A few counts support this clone. The antigen remains unidentified. Sequencing used PBMCs, obtained after 36 months of ibrutinib treatment. The origin of this receptor is a human donor with chronic lymphocytic leukemia.

CDR3 nucleotides: TGTGCCAGCAGCCCAAGGGTTTCCTCCTACAATGAGCAGTTCTTC. Amino acid sequence: CASSPRVSSYNEQFF. The chain joins TRBV7-6 to TRBJ2-1; D gene uncertain. Between the trimmed V and J ends, which lost 5 bases and 0 bases, there was a span of 11 bases. Germline CDR1 reads SGHVS; CDR2 reads FNYEAQ. The CDR3 runs to 15 residues.